Listed here are 22 T cell receptor beta chains from one sample, sequenced in a study of T cell responses to AZD1222 COVID-19 vaccine. Some clones are missing from TCRdb's copy, which holds only in-frame ones; the method was immunoSEQ multiplex PCR. This table holds some 84,000 clones, 70% to 90% found once. The sequenced sample was peripheral blood, obtained 28 days after the second AZD1222 dose. These receptor sequences come from an adult who received the AZD1222 COVID-19 vaccine.

This clone was detected only a few times. This chain connects TRBV7-2 to TRBJ1-4; D call uncertain. V was cut by 5 bases and J by 0 bases, with 10 bases left in between. CDR1 and CDR2 from the germline V gene are SGHTA and FQGNSA. The CDR3 sequence is 15 residues long. The CDR3 DNA is TGTGCCAGCAGCCGCCAAGGGACAACTAATGAAAAACTGTTTTTT. Amino acids: CASSRQGTTNEKLFF. Filled out from reference TRBV7-2 and TRBJ1-4, the complete variable domain reads GAGVSQSPSNKVTEKGKDVELRCDPISGHTALYWYRQSLGQGLEFLIYFQGNSAPDKSGLPSDRFSAERTGGSVSTLTIQRTQQEDSAVYLCASSRQGTTNEKLFFGSGTQLSVL.

The chain uses TRBV6-9 and TRBJ1-4; D is undetermined. CDR1 and CDR2 (germline): MNHGY, SVAAGI. The CDR3 is made up of 18 amino acids. Trimming cost V 0 bases and J 0 bases, with 14 bases left between them. The CDR3 sequence is CASSYSTIRGTTNEKLFF. The CDR3, as DNA: TGTGCCAGCAGTTATTCCACTATCCGCGGGACAACTAATGAAAAACTGTTTTTT.

This CDR3 is CASSPSGDSATYEQYF. As DNA, the CDR3 is TGCGCCAGCAGCCCCTCCGGAGACAGTGCTACCTACGAGCAGTACTTC. This rearrangement joins TRBV4-1 to TRBJ2-7; D may be TRBD1 (5 bases). There are 16 residues in the CDR3. Germline V lookup: CDR1 MGHRA, CDR2 YSYEKL. Trimming cost V 4 bases and J 2 bases, with 18 bases left between them.

The chain employs TRBV20-1 and TRBJ1-2; D is ambiguous. CDR1 is DFQATT and CDR2 is SNEGSKA in the germline V gene (reference sequence). V was pared by 5 bases and J by 5 bases, with 6 bases between. This CDR3 has 10 residues. As DNA, the CDR3 is TGCAGTGCTGCGGGGTATGGCTACACCTTC. Its protein is CSAAGYGYTF.

This clone was detected once. The CDR3 bases are TGTGCCAGCAGTTACTTGGGACAGGGGGCCTACGAGCAGTACTTC. The encoded protein is CASSYLGQGAYEQYF. The genes are TRBV6-5 and TRBJ2-7; 11 positions match TRBD1. CDR1 and CDR2 from the germline V gene are MNHEY and SVGAGI. With 1 base clipped from V and 2 bases from J, the junction kept 1 base outside the gene matches. CDR3 length: 15 residues.

The chain uses TRBV7-2 and TRBJ2-1; the D gene is possibly TRBD1 (6 bases). Germline V gene data show CDR1 as SGHTA and CDR2 as FQGNSA. With 3 bases removed from V and 7 bases from J, the gap between germline ends came to 16 bases. The CDR3 runs to 15 residues. The CDR3 sequence: CASSFRDMPRNEQFF. CDR3 nucleotide sequence: TGTGCCAGCAGCTTCCGGGACATGCCAAGGAATGAGCAGTTCTTC.

This clone was detected once. The chain couples TRBV6-1 to TRBJ2-4, with D perhaps matching TRBD2 (6 bases). The CDR3 spans 14 residues. The germline CDR1 and CDR2 sequences are MNHNS and SASEGT. V shed 7 bases and J shed 4 bases, with 14 bases lying between them. DNA of the CDR3: TGTGCCAGCATCCGAGAGGGGACTAAAAACATTCAGTACTTC. This codes for CASIREGTKNIQYF.

The chain is built from TRBV19 and TRBJ2-3; D could derive from TRBD1 or TRBD2 (5 bases each). The V gene's germline CDR1 is LNHDA and CDR2 SQIVND (reference sequence). This CDR3 spans 17 amino acids. The V end lost 5 bases, the J end lost 1 base, and 19 bases lay between the germline ends. CDR3 residues: CASSPQATGTGTDTQYF. The CDR3 DNA sequence: TGTGCCAGTAGTCCGCAGGCGACGGGGACGGGCACAGATACGCAGTATTTT.

This clone was observed a few times. The chain is built from TRBV5-4 and TRBJ1-3; maybe TRBD1 (6 bases). This CDR3 contains 15 residues. Germline V gene lookup returns CDR1 SGHNT and CDR2 YYREEE (reference sequence). The ends were cut back, 2 bases at V and 0 bases at J, with 9 bases in the middle. The CDR3 region is CASSFDRSSGNTIYF. CDR3 bases: TGTGCCAGCAGCTTTGACAGGAGCTCTGGAAACACCATATATTTT.

Here the CDR3 reads CAWSVRLAGYEQYF. The CDR3 nucleotides are TGTGCCTGGAGTGTAAGGCTAGCCGGATACGAGCAGTACTTC. The chain carries TRBV30 and TRBJ2-7, with a weak D call TRBD2 (5 bases). This CDR3 spans 14 amino acids. Per germline, CDR1 GTSNPN and CDR2 SVGIG (reference sequence). Trimming shortened V by 0 bases and J by 4 bases, and 13 bases separated the two germline ends.

The J gene is TRBJ1-2, the V gene TRBV6-2 or TRBV6-3, with D possibly being TRBD1 (5 bases). CDR1 and CDR2 (germline): MNHEY, SVGEGT. Trimming removed 3 bases from V and 8 bases from J, with 19 bases in between. The CDR3 covers 15 residues. The CDR3 is CASSYGDRGWGGYTF. The DNA for the CDR3 is TGTGCCAGCAGTTATGGGGACCGAGGATGGGGCGGCTACACCTTC.

The chain combines TRBV5-4 with TRBJ1-1; D gene unclear. The CDR3 is made up of 14 amino acids. Trimming took off 6 bases at V and 3 bases at J, with 15 bases between the two ends. Germline V CDR1 and CDR2: SGHNT, YYREEE (reference sequence). CDR3: CASTWKLGDTEAFF. The CDR3 DNA reads as TGTGCCAGCACCTGGAAACTCGGGGACACTGAAGCTTTCTTT.

V gene TRBV15 combines with J gene TRBJ1-3; 7 bases agree with TRBD1. CDR1 and CDR2 (germline): LNHNV, YYDKDF (reference sequence). The CDR3 consists of 17 residues. The J segment lost 3 bases and the V segment lost 1 base, leaving 9 bases of the junction unmatched. DNA for the CDR3: TGTGCCACCAGCAGAGGTGGTAGCAGGGGGTTTGGAAACACCATATATTTT. Protein product: CATSRGGSRGFGNTIYF.

The V and J genes are TRBV7-5 and TRBJ2-7; the listed D gene, TRBD1, was not tested against the DNA. TRBV7-5 is marked as a pseudogene. The CDR3 length is 18 residues. The DNA of the CDR3 is TGTGCCAGAAGCTTAGCGCCGTTTGAAGGGACAGGGGATGCTCAGCAGTACTTC. Translating gives CARSLAPFEGTGDAQQYF.

The chain carries TRBV4-3 and TRBJ2-7; D is perhaps TRBD1 (5 bases). Germline CDR1 is LGHNA and CDR2 is YSLEER. The CDR3 totals 15 residues. V lost 1 base and J lost 0, with 10 bases in between. The CDR3 region is CASSQGKQDSYEQYF. CDR3 nucleotides: TGCGCCAGCAGCCAAGGAAAACAGGACTCCTACGAGCAGTACTTC.

The rearrangement links TRBV7-8 to TRBJ1-5, with D possibly being TRBD1 (5 bases). There are 15 residues in the CDR3. Germline CDR1 reads SGHVS; CDR2 reads FQNEAQ. V was clipped by 5 bases and J by 5 bases, with 16 bases between them. The CDR3 sequence is CASSPHYGDDQPQHF. In DNA, the CDR3 is TGTGCCAGCAGCCCGCACTACGGGGACGATCAGCCCCAGCATTTT. Using reference TRBV7-8 and TRBJ1-5 for the parts outside the CDR3, the full variable domain is GAGVSQSPRYKVAKRGQDVALRCDPISGHVSLFWYQQALGQGPEFLTYFQNEAQLDKSGLPSDRFFAERPEGSVSTLKIQRTQQEDSAVYLCASSPHYGDDQPQHFGDGTRLSIL.

This clone was seen only a few times. The gene calls are TRBV6-5 and TRBJ2-7; D unresolved. The CDR3 totals 15 residues. The V and J ends lost 7 bases and 2 bases respectively, with 18 bases between them. From germline, CDR1 is MNHEY and CDR2 SVGAGI. CDR3 sequence (DNA): TGTGCCAGCACCCAACAAGCAGGTTTAACCTACGAGCAGTACTTC. Translating gives CASTQQAGLTYEQYF.

The V gene is TRBV10-3, the J gene TRBJ1-5; D remains unclear. Between the trimmed V and J ends, which lost 6 bases and 3 bases, there was a span of 9 bases. Germline-derived CDR1 and CDR2 are ENHRY and SYGVKD. The CDR3 has 13 amino acids. The CDR3 reads CAIRFGFNQPQHF. The CDR3 DNA follows: TGTGCCATCAGGTTCGGGTTCAATCAGCCCCAGCATTTT.

This clone was seen a single time. The chain carries TRBV9 and TRBJ2-3; TRBD2 aligns across 9 bases. The V gene end was trimmed by 4 bases and the J gene end by 5 bases; junction bases not matched to a gene: 11. CDR1 and CDR2 from the germline V gene are SGDLS and YYNGEE. The CDR3 has 16 amino acids. The CDR3 spells CASSPPSAGGIDTQYF. The DNA for the CDR3 is TGTGCCAGCAGCCCACCCTCAGCGGGGGGCATAGATACGCAGTATTTT.

This chain joins TRBV19 and TRBJ1-2; 10 nucleotides line up with TRBD1. Germline CDR1 is LNHDA and CDR2 is SQIVND (reference sequence). The CDR3 spans 17 residues. V trimming: 6 bases; J trimming: 6 bases; junction bases outside the gene matches: 16. The CDR3 loop reads CASRTYRDRGGSDGYTF. CDR3 bases: TGTGCCAGTAGGACGTACCGGGACAGGGGAGGAAGCGATGGCTACACCTTC.

The CDR3 region has the DNA TGCGCCAGCAGTGGGCAGACGGCTGCTAACTATGGCTACACCTTC. This translates into CASSGQTAANYGYTF. V gene TRBV4-3 combines with J gene TRBJ1-2; no clear D. V was clipped by 6 bases and J by 0 bases, with 14 bases between them. CDR3 length: 15 amino acids. Germline V gene sequence: CDR1 LGHNA, CDR2 YSLEER.

The chain joins TRBV7-9 to TRBJ2-3; D call uncertain. Per germline, CDR1 SEHNR and CDR2 FQNEAQ (reference sequence). The ends were cut back, 7 bases at V and 6 bases at J, with 5 bases in the middle. The CDR3 is 10 residues long. The CDR3 region has the DNA TGTGCCAGCAACGGGGATACGCAGTATTTT. Its translation is CASNGDTQYF.